This TCR beta chain was obtained from a study of T cells in Graves' hyperthyroidism and ophthalmopathy. The V end lost 4 bases, the J end lost 1 base, and 11 bases lay between the germline ends. Germline values: CDR1 GTSNPN, CDR2 SVGIG (reference sequence). The CDR3 is 14 residues long. Diagnostic decisions used clinical symptoms, serum thyroxine and TRAb, thyroid ultrasound and orbital computed tomography. RNA transcripts provided the source from which TCR beta CDR3 regions were amplified. TCR CDR3 underwent first-round RT-PCR with the HTBI primer set. Each CDR3 protein is one row after TCRdb ran MiXCR on the multiplex PCR reads. The sample gives about 300,000 distinct CDR3 sequences, roughly 19% of which show up once; about 35% is in the top ten. This clonotype was seen repeatedly, ten times or more.

The receptor was derived from a man aged 45-65 years with Graves' ophthalmopathy. Sequencing was done on a sample of blood. The rearrangement joins TRBV30 to TRBJ1-3; D call uncertain. This CDR3 reads CAWTRRTSGNTIYF. CDR3 nucleotide sequence: TGTGCCTGGACACGTCGGACGTCTGGAAACACCATATATTTT.